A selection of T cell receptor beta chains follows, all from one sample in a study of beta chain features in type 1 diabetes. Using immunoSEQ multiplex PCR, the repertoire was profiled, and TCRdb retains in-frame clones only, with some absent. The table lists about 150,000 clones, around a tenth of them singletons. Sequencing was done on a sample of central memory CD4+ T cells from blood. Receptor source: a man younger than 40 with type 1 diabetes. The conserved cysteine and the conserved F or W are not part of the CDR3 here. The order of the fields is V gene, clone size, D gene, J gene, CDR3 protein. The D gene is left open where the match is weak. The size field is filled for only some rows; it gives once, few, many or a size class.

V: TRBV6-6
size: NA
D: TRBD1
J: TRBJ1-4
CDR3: ASSYSQGDVEKLF

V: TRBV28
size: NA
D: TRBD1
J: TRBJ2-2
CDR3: ASITQGVLTGELF

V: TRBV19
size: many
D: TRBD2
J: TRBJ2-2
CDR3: ASSGTSPSTGELF

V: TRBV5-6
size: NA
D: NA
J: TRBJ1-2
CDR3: ASSSSMAYGYT

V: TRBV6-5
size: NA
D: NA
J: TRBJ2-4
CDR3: ASSYSDFIQY

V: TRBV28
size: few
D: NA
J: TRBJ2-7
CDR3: ASSFEAEQY

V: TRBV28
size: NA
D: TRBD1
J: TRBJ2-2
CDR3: ASRATGFNTGELF

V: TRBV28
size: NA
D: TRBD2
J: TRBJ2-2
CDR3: ASSLRLARGTGELF

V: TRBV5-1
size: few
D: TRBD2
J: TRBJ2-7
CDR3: ASSPLAGAGNEQY

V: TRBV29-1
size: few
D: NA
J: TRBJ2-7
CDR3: SVVGGAVREQY

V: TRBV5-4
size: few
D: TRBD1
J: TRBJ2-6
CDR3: ASNLGQGGSGANVLT

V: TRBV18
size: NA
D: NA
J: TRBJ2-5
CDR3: ASQGGDRETQY

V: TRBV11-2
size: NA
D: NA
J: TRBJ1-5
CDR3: ASSLAGSQPQH

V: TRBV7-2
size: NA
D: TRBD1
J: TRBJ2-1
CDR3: ASSFRSGTDNEQF

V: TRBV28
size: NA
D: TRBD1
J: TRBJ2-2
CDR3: ASSPDRGTLTGELF

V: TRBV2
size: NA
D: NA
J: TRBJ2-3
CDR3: ASSERRMGFTDTQY

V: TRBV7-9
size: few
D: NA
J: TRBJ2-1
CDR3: ASGTAVSYNEQF

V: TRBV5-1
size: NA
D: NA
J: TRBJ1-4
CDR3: ASSSGLDEKLF

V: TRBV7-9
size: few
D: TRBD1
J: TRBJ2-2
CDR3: ASSLQGDTGELF

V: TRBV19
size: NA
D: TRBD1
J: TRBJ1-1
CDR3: ATTGRGPSAGNTEAF

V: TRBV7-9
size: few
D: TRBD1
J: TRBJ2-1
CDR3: AMSGQGVSYNEQF

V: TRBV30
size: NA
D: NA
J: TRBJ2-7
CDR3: AWRSQASSYEQY

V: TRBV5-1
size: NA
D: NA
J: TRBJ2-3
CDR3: ASSSLRADTQY

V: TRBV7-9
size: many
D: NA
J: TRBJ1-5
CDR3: ASSKGNNQPQH

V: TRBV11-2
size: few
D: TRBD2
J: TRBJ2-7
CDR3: ASSLGREAYEQY

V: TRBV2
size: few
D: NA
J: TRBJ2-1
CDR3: ASTAGRFAYNEQF

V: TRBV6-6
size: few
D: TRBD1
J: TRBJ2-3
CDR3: ASRDTGGADTQY

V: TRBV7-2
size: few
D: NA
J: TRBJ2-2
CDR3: ASTATPVNTGELF

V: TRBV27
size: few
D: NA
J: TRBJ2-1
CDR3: ASSLLPGNEQF

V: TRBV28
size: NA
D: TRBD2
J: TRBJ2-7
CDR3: ASLTLTEGGSEQY

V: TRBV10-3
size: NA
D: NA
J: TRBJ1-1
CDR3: AISEAFAGGTEAF

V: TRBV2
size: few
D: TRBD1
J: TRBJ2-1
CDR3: ARTTTGDYNEQF

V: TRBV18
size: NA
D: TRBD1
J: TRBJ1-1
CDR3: ASSPMDRWNTEAF

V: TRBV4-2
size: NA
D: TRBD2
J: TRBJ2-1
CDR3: ASSQAGLAGGPSYNEQF

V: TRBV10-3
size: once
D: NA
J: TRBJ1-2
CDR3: AISGGYGYT

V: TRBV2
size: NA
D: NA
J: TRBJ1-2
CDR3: ASTGGWDYGYT

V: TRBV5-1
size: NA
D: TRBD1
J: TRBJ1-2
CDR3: ASSVTGGSDGYT

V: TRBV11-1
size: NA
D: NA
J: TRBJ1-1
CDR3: ASSFAGQNTEAF

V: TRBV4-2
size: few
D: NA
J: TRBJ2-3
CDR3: ASTRLGSDTDTQY

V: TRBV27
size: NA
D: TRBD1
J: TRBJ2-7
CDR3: ASSLFGTGDYEQY

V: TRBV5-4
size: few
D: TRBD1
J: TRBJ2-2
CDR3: ASRLDRDTGELF